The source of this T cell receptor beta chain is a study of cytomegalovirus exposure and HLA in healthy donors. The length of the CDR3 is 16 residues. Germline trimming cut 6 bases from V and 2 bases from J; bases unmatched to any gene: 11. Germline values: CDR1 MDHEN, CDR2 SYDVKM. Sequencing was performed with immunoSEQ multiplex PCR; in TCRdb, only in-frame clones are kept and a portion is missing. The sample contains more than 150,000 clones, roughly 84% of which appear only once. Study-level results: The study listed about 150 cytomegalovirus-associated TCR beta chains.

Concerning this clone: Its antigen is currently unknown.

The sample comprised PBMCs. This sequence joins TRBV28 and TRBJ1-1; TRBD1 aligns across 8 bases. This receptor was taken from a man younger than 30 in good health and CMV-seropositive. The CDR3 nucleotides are TGTGCCAGCAGCCCTTGGACAGGGATCTACAACACTGAAGCTTTCTTT. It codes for CASSPWTGIYNTEAFF.